This TCR beta chain is from a study of T-cell memory formation after mild COVID-19 (dated by TCRdb to about 2021). Some background on the complete study: TCR sequence clusters from the two donors were found to be largely donor specific. Two young, previously healthy adult volunteers made up the cohort, one male and one female. Longitudinal TCRalpha and TCRbeta repertoire sequencing tracked T-cell clones expanding and contracting after mild COVID-19 in a couple of donors.

The paper's findings and limits, for the study overall: Contracting CD4+ clones turned up mainly in the CM and EM memory subsets, whereas EMRA was where CD8+ clones were enriched. Balanced CD4/CD8 phenotypes were observed for clones contracting from day 15 to 85, whereas a bias towards CD4+ was observed for a second wave of clones expanding from day 15 to 37. The second-wave clones that peaked on day 37 were not confirmed to be SARS-CoV-2 specific. Some responding clones were found in pre-infection memory, which suggests that pre-existing cross-reactive memory T cells took part in the SARS-CoV-2 response. Only two mild cases were covered by the study, and larger cohorts that include severe cases with pre-infection samples were considered necessary.

Via the germline V gene, CDR1 is SGHAT and CDR2 FQNNGV. The CDR3 covers 16 residues, taking in both the cysteine and the phenylalanine. The retained sequence is limited to the CDR3, 48 bases, with the frame set at the first base. The V end gives up 3 bases and the J end 0 bases, leaving 4 bases in the junction not matched to a gene. About this clonotype: What this receptor recognizes is not known. No base-level quality is on record; no much larger clone is a single base apart.

The instrument given in TCRdb is Illumina NovaSeq 6000. TCRalpha and TCRbeta cDNA libraries were constructed by 5'RACE with constant-segment primers, with sample barcodes and unique molecular identifiers being introduced. Trizol reagent was used to extract RNA from every sample. Library amplification was performed in two PCR steps, and a second sample barcode and Illumina TruSeq adapters were introduced in the second step. Sequencing of the libraries was done on an Illumina NovaSeq, producing 2 x 150 bp paired-end reads. The authors' analysis ran thus. The reads were demultiplexed and collapsed into UMI-guided consensus sequences using migec v1.2.7. Using mixcr v2.1.11, UMI consensuses were aligned to TRA and TRB V and J templates and then assembled into clonotypes. A clonotype was counted as expanded or contracted only if both edgeR and NoisET called the change significant, with noise models trained on biological replicates. For edgeR calls, a false discovery rate-adjusted p below 0.01 and a log2 fold-change threshold of 1 were applied. PCA with hierarchical clustering of max-normalized trajectories of the 1000 most abundant clonotypes was used as exploratory dynamics analysis. The CD4 or CD8 phenotype of responding clones was assigned using the separately sequenced CD4+ and CD8+ repertoires. TCRdb handled the public reads itself, with Q25 trimming in fastp and clone calling in MiXCR, and kept productive beta chains. Each CDR3 protein appears once, grouped with its most common genes and DNA. TCRdb's processing, not the study's, gives the V and J calls here. This sample gives hundreds of thousands of distinct CDR3 sequences in total; roughly a quarter of them show up just once. Around 8.1% of the sample is held by the ten biggest clonotypes.

PBMCs were isolated by Ficoll-Paque density gradient centrifugation. The receptor was isolated from an adult woman who had mild COVID-19 (a few samples of this study predate the infection). The sample titles of this study are shuffled in the database, so cell type and time point are left out; the donor was told from shared clones. Input material: PBMCs or a T cell subset sorted from them (not recorded which). The sequence links TRBV11-2 to TRBJ2-3, with 9 bases aligning to TRBD2. The CDR3 corresponds to CASSLLLAGSTDTQYF. The bases are TGTGCCAGCAGCTTGCTTCTAGCGGGGAGCACAGATACGCAGTATTTT.